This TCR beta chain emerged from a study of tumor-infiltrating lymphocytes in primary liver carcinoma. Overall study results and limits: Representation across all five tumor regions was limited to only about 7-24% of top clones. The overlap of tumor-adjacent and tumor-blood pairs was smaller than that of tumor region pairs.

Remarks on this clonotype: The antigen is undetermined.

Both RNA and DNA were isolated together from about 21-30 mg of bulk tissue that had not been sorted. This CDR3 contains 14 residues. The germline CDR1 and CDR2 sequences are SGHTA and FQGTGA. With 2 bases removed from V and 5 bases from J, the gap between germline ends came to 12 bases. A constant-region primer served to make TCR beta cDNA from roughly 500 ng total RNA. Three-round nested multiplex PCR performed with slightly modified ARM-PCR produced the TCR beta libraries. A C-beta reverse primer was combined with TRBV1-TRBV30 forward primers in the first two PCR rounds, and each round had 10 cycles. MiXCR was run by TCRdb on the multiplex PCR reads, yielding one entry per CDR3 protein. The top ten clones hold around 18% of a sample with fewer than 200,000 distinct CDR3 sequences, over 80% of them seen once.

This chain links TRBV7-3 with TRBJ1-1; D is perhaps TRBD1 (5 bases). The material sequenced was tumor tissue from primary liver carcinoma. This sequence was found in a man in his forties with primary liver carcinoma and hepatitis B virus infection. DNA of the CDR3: TGTGCCAGCAGCTTAGGGGGGAGGAAGACTGAAGCTTTCTTT. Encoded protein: CASSLGGRKTEAFF.